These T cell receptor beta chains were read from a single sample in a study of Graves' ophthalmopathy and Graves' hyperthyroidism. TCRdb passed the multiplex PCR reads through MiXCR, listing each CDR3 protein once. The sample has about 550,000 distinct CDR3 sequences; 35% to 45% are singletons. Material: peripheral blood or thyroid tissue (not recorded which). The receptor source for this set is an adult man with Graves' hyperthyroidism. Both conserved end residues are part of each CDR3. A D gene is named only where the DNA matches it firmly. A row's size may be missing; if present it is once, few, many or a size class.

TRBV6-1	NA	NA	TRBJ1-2	CASSRRGTNYGYTF	TGTGCCAGCAGTCGGAGGGGCACCAACTATGGCTACACCTTC
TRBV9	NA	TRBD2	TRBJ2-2	CASSPTSGKNTGELFF	TGTGCCAGCTCACCGACTAGCGGGAAGAACACCGGGGAGCTGTTTTTT
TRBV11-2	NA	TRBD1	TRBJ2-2	CASSLYPGTVRTGELFF	TGTGCCAGCAGCTTATACCCCGGGACAGTCCGTACCGGGGAGCTGTTTTTT
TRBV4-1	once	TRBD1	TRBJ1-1	CASSSAVPGQGDTEAFF	TGCGCCAGCAGCTCCGCTGTGCCGGGACAGGGCGACACTGAAGCTTTCTTT
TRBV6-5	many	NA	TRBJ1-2	CASRGGYGYTF	TGTGCCAGCAGGGGTGGCTATGGCTACACCTTC
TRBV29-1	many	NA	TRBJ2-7	CSVRPRSSYEQYF	TGCAGCGTTCGCCCGAGGAGCTCCTACGAGCAGTACTTC
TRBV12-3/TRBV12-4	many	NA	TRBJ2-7	CASSLAPGGPYEQYF	TGTGCCAGCAGTTTAGCACCGGGGGGCCCCTACGAGCAGTACTTC
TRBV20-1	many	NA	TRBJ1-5	CSASRINQPQHF	TGCAGTGCTAGTCGGATCAATCAGCCCCAGCATTTT
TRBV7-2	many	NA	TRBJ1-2	CASRRSRDLYGYTF	TGTGCCAGCAGACGAAGCAGGGATTTATATGGCTACACCTTC
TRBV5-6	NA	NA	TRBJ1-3	CASSSDSSHSGNTIYF	TGTGCCAGCAGCTCCGACAGCTCTCACTCTGGAAACACCATATATTTT
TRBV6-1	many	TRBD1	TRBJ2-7	CASTRPTGAAYEQYF	TGTGCCAGCACTCGCCCGACAGGGGCCGCCTACGAGCAGTACTTC
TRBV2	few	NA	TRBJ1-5	CASSWGSSNQPQHF	TGTGCCAGCAGTTGGGGGTCTAGCAATCAGCCCCAGCATTTT
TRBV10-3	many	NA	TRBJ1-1	CAISESGREAFF	TGTGCCATCAGTGAGTCAGGCAGAGAAGCTTTCTTT
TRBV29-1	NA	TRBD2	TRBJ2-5	CASSLAVAETPREGHETQYF	TGTGCCAGCAGCTTAGCCGTCGCAGAGACCCCGCGGGAGGGCCATGAGACCCAGTACTTC
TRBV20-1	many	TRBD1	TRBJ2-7	CSARRDSYEQYF	TGCAGTGCTAGACGGGACAGCTACGAGCAGTACTTC